Listed here are 7 T cell receptor beta chains from one sample, sequenced in a study of cytomegalovirus exposure and HLA in healthy donors. Researchers ran the PCR with 60 Vbeta and 13 Jbeta primers. TCRdb's table, derived via immunoSEQ multiplex PCR, lists solely in-frame clones and lacks some. The sample has 150,000 or so clones; about four fifths are singletons. Specimen: PBMCs. Receptors originate from a boy aged 2 to 10 in good health and CMV-seronegative.

The rearrangement links TRBV5-6 to TRBJ2-5; 7 bases match TRBD1. The DNA end lines up better with TRBJ2-7; the J call may be wrong. The CDR3 has 15 residues. CDR1 SGHDT and CDR2 YYEEEE come from the germline V gene. In DNA, the CDR3 is TGTGCCAGCAGCTTTCTATCGGGACAGTCCTACGAGCAGTACTTC. Its translation: CASSFLSGQSYEQYF.

The chain has TRBV6-1 and TRBJ2-7; D might be TRBD1 (6 bases). V lost 7 bases, J lost 3 bases, and 13 bases lay in between. The V gene's germline CDR1 is MNHNS and CDR2 SASEGT. This CDR3 region has 13 residues. The CDR3 DNA sequence: TGTGCCAGCATGTGGGACATTGGCTACGAGCAGTACTTC. Amino acid sequence: CASMWDIGYEQYF.

The chain joins TRBV25-1 to TRBJ1-3, with TRBD1 as a possible D gene (6 bases). V dropped 0 bases and J dropped 3 bases, with 12 bases sitting between them. CDR1 and CDR2 (germline): MGHDK, SYGVNS. The CDR3 has 16 residues. In DNA, the CDR3 is TGTGCCAGCAGTGAATATGGGACAAGTAATGGAAACACCATATATTTT. Amino acids: CASSEYGTSNGNTIYF.

The CDR3 loop is CASSLLRDYHVYEQYF. CDR3 in DNA: TGTGCCAGCAGCTTGCTCCGGGACTACCACGTCTACGAGCAGTACTTC. J is TRBJ2-7 and V is TRBV5-6; 7 bases line up with TRBD2. The germline V gene has CDR1 SGHDT and CDR2 YYEEEE. The V and J ends lost 1 base and 3 bases, in that order; junction bases with no gene match: 10. The CDR3 covers 16 residues.

The CDR3 nucleotides are TGCGCCAGCAGCTTGGAGCCAGGGGTCAACACTGAAGCTTTCTTT. Its translation: CASSLEPGVNTEAFF. V usage is TRBV5-1 and J usage is TRBJ1-1; D may be TRBD1 (6 bases). V shed 0 bases and J shed 2 bases, with 11 bases lying between them. CDR3 size: 15 residues. CDR1 is SGHRS, CDR2 YFSETQ, per germline.

The V and J genes are TRBV5-4 and TRBJ2-3; 7 nucleotides match TRBD1. Per the germline V gene, CDR1 is SGHNT and CDR2 is YYREEE (reference sequence). The length of the CDR3 is 16 residues. Unmatched junction bases numbered 10, after V lost 3 bases and J lost 3 bases. CDR3 amino acids: CASSWDPQGITDTQYF. CDR3 coding DNA: TGTGCCAGCAGCTGGGACCCACAGGGGATTACAGATACGCAGTATTTT.

The chain uses TRBV10-1 and TRBJ2-7; a weak D match, TRBD2 (5 bases). Germline V gene data show CDR1 as WNHNN and CDR2 as SYGVQD (reference sequence). Trimming took off 4 bases at V and 1 base at J, with 14 bases between the two ends. This CDR3 is 15 amino acids long. This CDR3 reads CASSASGPRSYEQYF. Written as DNA, the CDR3 is TGCGCCAGCAGTGCCAGCGGACCTCGATCCTACGAGCAGTACTTC.